This T cell receptor (beta chain) was observed in a study of blood T cell repertoires in COVID-19. Germline CDR1 and CDR2: LGHDT and YNNKEL (reference sequence). There are 15 residues in the CDR3. Unmatched junction bases numbered 6, after V lost 1 base and J lost 5 bases. In the study's own analysis: The assay estimated nucleated cells by amplifying reference gene primers. Method: immunoSEQ multiplex PCR; TCRdb's copy keeps in-frame clones and lacks some. V, J and clone size are those of that table, while D and trimming were read from the DNA. This repertoire shows 60,000 or so clones, approximately 90% found once; its top ten account for just under 8.5%.

The sample consisted of peripheral blood. This chain links TRBV3-1 (or the pseudogene TRBV3-2) with TRBJ2-7, with TRBD1 matching 9 bases. The TCR was taken from a human donor with active COVID-19. The donor label of this sample is uncertain. The CDR3 DNA reads as TGTGCCAGCAGCCAAGGGGGGACAGGGAATAACGAGCAGTACTTC. This translates into CASSQGGTGNNEQYF.